This is a list of T cell receptor beta chains from one sample in a study of shared clonotypes between healthy human individuals. TCRdb's table, derived via immunoSEQ multiplex PCR, lists solely in-frame clones and lacks some. The sample consists of around 600,000 clones, roughly 97% of them appearing once. Sequencing was performed on naive CD4+ T cells sorted from blood. The receptors were sampled from a woman aged 25 to 45 in good health. The CDR3 runs from the conserved cysteine through the conserved F or W. Each record gives: clone size, V gene, D gene, J gene, CDR3 protein, CDR3 DNA. The D gene is left open where the match is weak. Part of the rows lack a size; the others show once, few, many or a class for expanded clones.

-,TRBV4-1,TRBD1,TRBJ1-5,CASSQGGARGLGQPQHF,TGCGCCAGCAGCCAAGGGGGGGCCAGGGGGCTTGGTCAGCCCCAGCATTTT
once,TRBV5-1,-,TRBJ1-6,CASSLAVWPNSPLHF,TGCGCCAGCAGCTTAGCCGTCTGGCCTAATTCACCCCTCCACTTT
-,TRBV15,-,TRBJ2-7,CATSRETTGYEQYF,TGTGCCACCAGCAGAGAAACGACTGGGTACGAGCAGTACTTC
once,TRBV10-1,-,TRBJ2-3,CASSDQGGWTDTQYF,TGCGCCAGCAGTGACCAGGGTGGTTGGACAGATACGCAGTATTTT
-,TRBV18,-,TRBJ1-4,CASSPGTEEKLFF,TGTGCCAGCTCACCCGGGACTGAGGAAAAACTGTTTTTT
-,TRBV4-2,-,TRBJ2-2,CASSQDSTGELFF,TGTGCCAGCAGCCAAGACAGCACCGGGGAGCTGTTTTTT
-,TRBV5-1,-,TRBJ2-2,CASLPGVPSLTGELFF,TGCGCCAGCCTCCCAGGGGTCCCCTCCCTCACCGGGGAGCTGTTTTTT
-,TRBV2,-,TRBJ2-1,CASSDQVTGAREQFF,TGTGCCAGCAGTGACCAGGTGACGGGAGCTCGCGAGCAGTTCTTC
-,TRBV5-6,TRBD2,TRBJ2-2,CASSFLGLAHENAGELFF,TGTGCCAGCAGCTTTTTGGGACTAGCGCACGAGAACGCCGGGGAGCTGTTTTTT
-,TRBV18,-,TRBJ1-3,CASSPSRGQGNTIYF,TGTGCCAGCTCACCCTCCCGGGGCCAAGGAAACACCATATATTTT
-,TRBV6-5,TRBD1,TRBJ1-1,CASSYSSSTGVTEAFF,TGTGCCAGCAGTTACTCGAGCTCGACAGGGGTCACTGAAGCTTTCTTT
-,TRBV28,TRBD2,TRBJ2-7,CASSLGAGDREQYF,TGTGCCAGCAGTTTAGGGGCGGGAGACCGTGAGCAGTACTTC
-,TRBV5-1,TRBD2,TRBJ2-1,CASSSRLAGGGEQFF,TGCGCCAGCAGCTCTAGACTAGCGGGAGGTGGTGAGCAGTTCTTC
-,TRBV29-1,TRBD1,TRBJ1-2,CSVGRGPDGYTF,TGCAGCGTCGGGAGGGGGCCGGATGGCTACACCTTC
-,TRBV30,-,TRBJ2-6,CAWGRYFSGANVLTF,TGTGCCTGGGGTCGGTATTTTTCTGGGGCCAACGTCCTGACTTTC
once,TRBV5-1,TRBD1,TRBJ2-7,CASSLVTGGREQYF,TGCGCCAGCAGCTTGGTAACAGGGGGAAGGGAGCAGTATTTC
-,TRBV28,TRBD1,TRBJ1-4,CASRAGTGEEKLFF,TGTGCCAGCAGAGCCGGGACAGGGGAGGAAAAACTGTTTTTT
-,TRBV6-1,-,TRBJ2-4,CASSDRREAKNIQYF,TGTGCCAGCAGTGACCGGAGAGAGGCCAAAAACATTCAGTACTTC
-,TRBV25-1,-,TRBJ2-7,CASSSGRGFGEQYF,TGTGCCAGCAGTTCAGGCAGAGGGTTCGGCGAGCAGTACTTC
-,TRBV5-1,TRBD2,TRBJ2-2,CASSRAGTSFSGGELFF,TGCGCCAGCAGCAGAGCCGGGACTAGCTTTTCCGGCGGGGAGCTGTTTTTT
once,TRBV6-1,-,TRBJ2-6,CASSEVATASGANVLTF,TGTGCCAGCAGTGAAGTAGCAACAGCCTCTGGGGCCAACGTCCTGACTTTC
-,TRBV18,TRBD1,TRBJ2-1,CASLPTGQGLVEQFF,TGTGCCAGCTTACCAACGGGACAGGGCTTGGTCGAGCAGTTCTTC
-,TRBV5-4,TRBD1,TRBJ1-1,CASSLGGDSMNTEAFF,TGTGCCAGCAGCTTAGGGGGGGACAGTATGAACACTGAAGCTTTCTTT
-,TRBV16,TRBD1,TRBJ1-5,CASSLQGNSNQPQHF,TGTGCCAGCAGCCTACAGGGGAATAGCAATCAGCCCCAGCATTTT
-,TRBV6-5,-,TRBJ2-7,CASSPTGTEGYEQYF,TGTGCCAGCAGTCCAACCGGGACGGAAGGTTACGAGCAGTACTTC
-,TRBV28,-,TRBJ2-7,CASRANLREQYF,TGTGCCAGCAGGGCCAATTTGCGCGAGCAGTACTTC
-,TRBV28,-,TRBJ1-5,CASSLSRTKHF,TGTGCCAGCAGTTTATCCCGTACCAAGCATTTT
-,TRBV5-4,TRBD2,TRBJ2-1,CASSQAPGTSLTYNEQFF,TGTGCCAGCAGCCAAGCGCCAGGGACTAGCCTCACCTACAATGAGCAGTTCTTC
once,TRBV5-1,-,TRBJ2-2,CASRQAQPGAANTGELFF,TGCGCCAGCAGGCAAGCGCAACCAGGAGCCGCGAACACCGGGGAGCTGTTTTTT
-,TRBV2,-,TRBJ2-7,CASSWSTNYEQYF,TGTGCCAGCAGTTGGTCGACAAATTACGAGCAGTACTTC
-,TRBV7-2,TRBD2,TRBJ2-3,CASSSSLAGSSGGTDTQYF,TGTGCCAGCAGCTCCTCACTAGCGGGATCCTCAGGGGGCACAGATACGCAGTATTTT
once,TRBV25-1,TRBD1,TRBJ2-5,CASSGTGQETQYF,TGTGCCAGCAGTGGGACAGGCCAAGAGACCCAGTACTTC
-,TRBV27,TRBD1,TRBJ2-7,CASSRTGVRHEQYF,TGTGCCAGCAGTCGGACAGGGGTAAGACACGAGCAGTACTTC
-,TRBV5-5,-,TRBJ1-2,CASSLAPDRTYGYTF,TGTGCCAGCAGCTTGGCCCCGGACAGAACCTATGGCTACACCTTC
-,TRBV2,TRBD1,TRBJ2-7,CASSEQGQGMNEQYF,TGTGCCAGCAGTGAGCAGGGACAGGGAATGAACGAGCAGTACTTC
-,TRBV5-1,-,TRBJ1-1,CASSSDSYTEAFF,TGCGCCAGCAGCTCGGACAGCTACACTGAAGCTTTCTTT
-,TRBV15,TRBD1,TRBJ2-1,CATSRGTGQYNEQFF,TGTGCCACCAGCAGAGGCACGGGACAGTACAATGAGCAGTTCTTC
-,TRBV6-1,TRBD1,TRBJ2-1,CASSEGTGTHNEQFF,TGTGCCAGCAGTGAAGGGACAGGGACCCACAATGAGCAGTTCTTC
-,TRBV28,TRBD1,TRBJ1-1,CASSIGTANTEAFF,TGTGCCAGCAGTATCGGGACAGCGAACACTGAAGCTTTCTTT
-,TRBV4-1,-,TRBJ2-1,CASSPQSSREQFF,TGCGCCAGCAGCCCTCAATCTTCTAGGGAGCAGTTCTTC
once,TRBV5-1,-,TRBJ2-3,CASSFGETDTQYF,TGCGCCAGCAGCTTTGGTGAGACAGATACGCAGTATTTT
once,TRBV2,-,TRBJ2-7,CASSEAEREWPYEQYF,TGTGCCAGCAGTGAAGCTGAACGGGAGTGGCCCTACGAGCAGTACTTC
-,TRBV5-4,TRBD2,TRBJ2-7,CASSLVLLAGAAYEQYF,TGTGCCAGCAGCTTGGTCTTACTAGCGGGAGCAGCCTACGAGCAGTACTTC
-,TRBV5-4,TRBD1,TRBJ2-2,CASSPSSGTANTGELFF,TGTGCCAGCAGCCCATCCTCCGGGACAGCGAACACCGGGGAGCTGTTTTTT
-,TRBV19,-,TRBJ1-1,CASSMFFGVGGGEAFF,-
once,TRBV4-1,TRBD2,TRBJ2-7,CASSHRGTRDFYEQYF,TGCGCCAGCAGCCACCGCGGGACTAGGGATTTCTACGAGCAGTACTTC
-,TRBV10-2,TRBD1,TRBJ1-4,CASSESTGNEKLFF,TGCGCCAGCAGTGAGTCGACAGGGAATGAAAAACTGTTTTTT
-,TRBV13,TRBD1,TRBJ2-2,CASSTVPGQPKSGELFF,TGTGCCAGCAGCACCGTCCCGGGACAGCCGAAGTCCGGGGAGCTGTTTTTT
-,TRBV4-1,TRBD2,TRBJ2-3,CASSPLAGVADTQYF,TGCGCCAGCAGCCCCTTAGCGGGAGTGGCAGATACGCAGTATTTT
-,TRBV11-2,-,TRBJ1-2,CASSLDQGTGGYTF,TGTGCCAGCAGCTTAGATCAGGGGACGGGCGGCTACACCTTC
-,TRBV5-1,-,TRBJ2-5,CASSPGTFLPRGTQYF,TGCGCCAGCAGCCCGGGGACATTTTTACCCCGAGGGACCCAGTACTTC
-,TRBV7-8,TRBD1,TRBJ1-2,CASSSGQGYGYTF,TGTGCCAGCAGCTCGGGACAGGGGTATGGCTACACCTTC
-,TRBV5-3,TRBD2,TRBJ2-7,CARSPRLADSYEQYF,TGTGCCAGAAGCCCCCGACTAGCGGACTCCTACGAGCAGTACTTC